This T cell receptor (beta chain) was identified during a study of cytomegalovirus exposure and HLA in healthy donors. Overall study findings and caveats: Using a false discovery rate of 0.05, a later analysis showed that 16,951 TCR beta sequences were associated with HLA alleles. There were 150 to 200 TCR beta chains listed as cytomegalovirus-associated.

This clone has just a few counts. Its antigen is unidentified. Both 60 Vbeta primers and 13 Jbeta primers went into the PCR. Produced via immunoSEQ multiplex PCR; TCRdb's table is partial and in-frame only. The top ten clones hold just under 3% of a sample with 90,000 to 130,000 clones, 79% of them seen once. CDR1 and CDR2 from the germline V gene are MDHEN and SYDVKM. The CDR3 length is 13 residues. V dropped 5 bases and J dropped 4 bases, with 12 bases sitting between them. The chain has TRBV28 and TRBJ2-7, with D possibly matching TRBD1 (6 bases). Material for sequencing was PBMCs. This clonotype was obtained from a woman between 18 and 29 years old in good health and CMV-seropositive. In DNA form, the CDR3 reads TGTGCCAGCAGTCTCTCCGGACAGTACGAGCAGTACTTC. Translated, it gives CASSLSGQYEQYF.